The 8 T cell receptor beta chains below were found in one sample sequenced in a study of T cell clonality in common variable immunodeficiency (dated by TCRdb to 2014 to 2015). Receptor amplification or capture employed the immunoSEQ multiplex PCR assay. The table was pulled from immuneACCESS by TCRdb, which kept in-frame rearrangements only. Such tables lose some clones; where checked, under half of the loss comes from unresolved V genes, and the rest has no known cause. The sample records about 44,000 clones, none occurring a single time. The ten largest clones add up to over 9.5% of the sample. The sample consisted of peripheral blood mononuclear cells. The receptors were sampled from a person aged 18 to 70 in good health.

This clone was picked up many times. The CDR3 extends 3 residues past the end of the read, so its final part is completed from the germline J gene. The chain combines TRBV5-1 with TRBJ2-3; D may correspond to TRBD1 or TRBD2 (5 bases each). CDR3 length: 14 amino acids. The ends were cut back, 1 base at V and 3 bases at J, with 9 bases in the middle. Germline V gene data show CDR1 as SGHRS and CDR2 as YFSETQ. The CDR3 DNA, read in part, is TGCGCCAGCAGCTTGACCAGGGAGACAGATACG. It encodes CASSLTRETDT. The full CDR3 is CASSLTRETDTQYF.

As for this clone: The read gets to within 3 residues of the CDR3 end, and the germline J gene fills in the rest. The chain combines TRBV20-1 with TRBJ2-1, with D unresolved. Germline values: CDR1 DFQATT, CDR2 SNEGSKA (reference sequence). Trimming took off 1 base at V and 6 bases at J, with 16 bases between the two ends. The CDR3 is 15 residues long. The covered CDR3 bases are TGCAGTGCTAGAGCCCCTCTGCTAGAAGTCAATGAG. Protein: CSARAPLLEVNE. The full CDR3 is CSARAPLLEVNEQFF.

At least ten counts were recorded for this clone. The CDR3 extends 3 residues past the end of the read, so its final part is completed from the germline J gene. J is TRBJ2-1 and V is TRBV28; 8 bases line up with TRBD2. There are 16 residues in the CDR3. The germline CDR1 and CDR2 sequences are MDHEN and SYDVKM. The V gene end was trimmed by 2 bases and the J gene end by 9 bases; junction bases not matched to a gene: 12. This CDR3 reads CASSLTGGGMGAEQFF. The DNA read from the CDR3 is TGTGCCAGCAGTTTAACGGGAGGGGGAATGGGGGCTGAG.

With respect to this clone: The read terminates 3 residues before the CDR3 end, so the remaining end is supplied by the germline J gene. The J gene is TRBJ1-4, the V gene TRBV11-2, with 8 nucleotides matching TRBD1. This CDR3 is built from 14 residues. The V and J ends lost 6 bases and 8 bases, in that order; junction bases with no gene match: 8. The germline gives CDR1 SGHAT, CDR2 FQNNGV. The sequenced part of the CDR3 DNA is TGTGCCAGCAGGAAGACAGGGGATCCGGAAAAA. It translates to CASRKTGDPEK. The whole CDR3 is CASRKTGDPEKLFF.

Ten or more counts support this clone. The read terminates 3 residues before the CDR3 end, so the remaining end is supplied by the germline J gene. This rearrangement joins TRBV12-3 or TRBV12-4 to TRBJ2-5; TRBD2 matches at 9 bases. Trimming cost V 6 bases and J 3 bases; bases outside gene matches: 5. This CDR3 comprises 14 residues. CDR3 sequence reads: CASRLLAGKETQYF. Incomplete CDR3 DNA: TGTGCCAGCAGGCTTCTAGCGGGGAAAGAGACC.

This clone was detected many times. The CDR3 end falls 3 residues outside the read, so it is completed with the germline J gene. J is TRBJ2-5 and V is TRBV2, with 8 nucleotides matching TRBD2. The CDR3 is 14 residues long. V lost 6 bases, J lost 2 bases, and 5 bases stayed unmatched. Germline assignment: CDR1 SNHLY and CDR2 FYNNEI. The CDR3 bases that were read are TGTGCCAGCAGGGGACTAGGGTTACAAGAGACC. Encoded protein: CASRGLGLQET. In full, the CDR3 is CASRGLGLQETQYF.

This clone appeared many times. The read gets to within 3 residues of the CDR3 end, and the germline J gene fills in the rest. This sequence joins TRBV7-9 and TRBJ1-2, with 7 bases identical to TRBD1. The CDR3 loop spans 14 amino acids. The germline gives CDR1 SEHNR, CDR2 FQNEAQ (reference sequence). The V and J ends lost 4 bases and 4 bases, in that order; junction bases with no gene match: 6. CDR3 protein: CASSSTTGVYGYTF. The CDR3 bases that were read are TGTGCCAGCAGCTCTACTACAGGGGTCTATGGC.

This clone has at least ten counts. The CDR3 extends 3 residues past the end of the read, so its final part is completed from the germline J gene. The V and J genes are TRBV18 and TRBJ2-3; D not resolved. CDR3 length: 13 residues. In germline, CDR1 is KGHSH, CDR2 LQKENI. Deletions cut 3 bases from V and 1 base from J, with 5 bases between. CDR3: CASSPYRTDTQYF. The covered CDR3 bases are TGTGCCAGCTCACCCTACCGCACAGATACG. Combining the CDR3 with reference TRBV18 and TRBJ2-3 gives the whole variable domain NAGVMQNPRHLVRRRGQEARLRCSPMKGHSHVYWYRQLPEEGLKFMVYLQKENIIDESGMPKERFSAEFPKEGPSILRIQQVVRGDSAAYFCASSPYRTDTQYFGPGTRLTVL.